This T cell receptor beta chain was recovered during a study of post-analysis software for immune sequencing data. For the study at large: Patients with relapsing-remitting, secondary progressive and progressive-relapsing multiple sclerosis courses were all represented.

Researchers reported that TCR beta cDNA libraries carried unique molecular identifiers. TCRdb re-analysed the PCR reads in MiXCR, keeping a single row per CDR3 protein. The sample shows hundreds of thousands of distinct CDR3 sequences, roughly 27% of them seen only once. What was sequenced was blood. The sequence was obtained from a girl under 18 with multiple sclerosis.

The CDR3 protein is CASSRDTMNTEAFF. CDR3 DNA: TGTGCCAGCAGCCGGGACACCATGAACACTGAAGCTTTCTTT. This chain joins TRBV5-5 and TRBJ1-1; perhaps TRBD1 as D (6 bases). The CDR3 totals 14 residues. Germline CDR1 reads SGHKS; CDR2 reads YYEKEE (reference sequence). The V and J ends lost 4 bases and 0 bases respectively, with 10 bases between them.